What follows are 10 T cell receptor beta chains derived from one specimen sequenced in a study of T cells in Graves' hyperthyroidism and ophthalmopathy. It was RNA transcripts that yielded the amplified TCR beta CDR3 regions. The TCR CDR3 first-round RT-PCR relied on the HTBI primer set. TCRdb analysed the multiplex PCR reads with MiXCR anew, one entry per CDR3 protein. In the table there are around 520,000 distinct CDR3 sequences, 24% of which are singletons. The material sequenced was blood. The source of these receptors is a woman younger than 45 with Graves' ophthalmopathy.

This clonotype was counted a few times. The chain is built from TRBV4-1 and TRBJ2-2; 9 bases line up with TRBD2. CDR3 length: 18 amino acids. J gave up 5 bases and V 4 bases, and 14 bases lay outside the gene matches. Germline V lookup: CDR1 MGHRA, CDR2 YSYEKL. The CDR3 DNA reads TGCGCCAGCAGCCGCTCGGGCGGGGGGGCCCCGCGGACCGGGGAGCTGTTTTTT. Translated, it gives CASSRSGGGAPRTGELFF.

This clonotype was counted many times. V and J are TRBV24-1 and TRBJ2-5; TRBD1 matches 7 bases. The CDR3 totals 17 residues. V lost 3 bases to trimming and J lost 1 base; unmatched junction nucleotides: 10. Germline CDR1 is KGHDR and CDR2 is SFDVKD. CDR3 amino acids: CATSDRGTSGGQETQYF. The CDR3 DNA reads TGTGCCACCAGTGATCGGGGCACATCAGGGGGCCAAGAGACCCAGTACTTC.

The chain employs TRBV20-1 and TRBJ1-3, with D uncertain. V dropped 2 bases and J dropped 0 bases, with 8 bases sitting between them. The length of the CDR3 is 14 residues. Germline V gene lookup returns CDR1 DFQATT and CDR2 SNEGSKA (reference sequence). In DNA form, the CDR3 reads TGCAGTGCTAGATGGACCGGCTCTGGAAACACCATATATTTT. Translation: CSARWTGSGNTIYF.

The V and J genes are TRBV18 and TRBJ1-3; the D is unclear. The CDR3 loop spans 16 amino acids. From germline, CDR1 is KGHSH and CDR2 LQKENI. Trimming removed 0 bases at V and 0 bases at J, with 9 bases between. Here the CDR3 DNA reads TGTGCCAGCTCACCACCTGGGCGGGACTCTGGAAACACCATATATTTT. Protein: CASSPPGRDSGNTIYF.

This clonotype was picked up many times. The CDR3 nucleotides are TGTGCCAGCAGTTTAACGGGGCTCAATCAGCCCCAGCATTTT. Its protein is CASSLTGLNQPQHF. This chain links TRBV27 with TRBJ1-5; perhaps TRBD1 as D (5 bases). Germline values: CDR1 MNHEY, CDR2 SMNVEV (reference sequence). With 2 bases removed from V and 3 bases from J, the gap between germline ends came to 8 bases. The CDR3 loop spans 14 amino acids.

There are a few counts of this clonotype. One junction end disagrees with the germline gene, perhaps due to a read error. The chain recombines TRBV7-9 with TRBJ1-1; D gene unclear. The germline V gene has CDR1 SEHNR and CDR2 FQNEAQ (reference sequence). This CDR3 is 13 amino acids long. CDR3 sequence (DNA): TGTGCCAGCAGCCCGCCCCCGAACACTGGAGCTTTCTTT. This encodes CASSPPPNTGAFF.

This chain joins TRBV7-3 and TRBJ2-2; TRBD1 matches 7 bases. Germline CDR1 is SGHTA and CDR2 is FQGTGA. V was pared by 5 bases and J by 7 bases, with 4 bases of the junction left unmatched. The CDR3 contains 13 residues. The CDR3 coding sequence is TGTGCCAGCAGCAAGGGGGCAATCGGGGAGCTGTTTTTT. Translating gives CASSKGAIGELFF.

This clonotype was detected many times. The chain employs TRBV12-3 or TRBV12-4 and TRBJ2-6; 7 nucleotides agree with TRBD2. CDR3 length: 17 amino acids. The junction had 7 bases not matched to a gene; V was cut back by 1 base and J by 4 bases. CDR3 loop: CASSLGWGGAGANVLTF. The CDR3 coding sequence is TGTGCCAGCAGTTTAGGTTGGGGAGGGGCCGGGGCCAACGTCCTGACTTTC.

This clonotype was observed many times. J is TRBJ2-7 and V is TRBV6-5; D remains ambiguous. Germline assignment: CDR1 MNHEY and CDR2 SVGAGI. Trimming shortened V by 2 bases and J by 6 bases, and 5 bases separated the two germline ends. The CDR3 is 11 residues long. CDR3 in amino acids: CASSYGREQYF. The CDR3 DNA sequence: TGTGCCAGCAGTTACGGCCGCGAGCAGTACTTC.

This clonotype was seen ten or more times. The V and J genes are TRBV27 and TRBJ2-3, with D maybe TRBD2 (6 bases). With 6 bases removed from V and 0 bases from J, the gap between germline ends came to 16 bases. Germline CDR1 reads MNHEY; CDR2 reads SMNVEV (reference sequence). CDR3 length equals 16 residues. The CDR3 region is CASRDWDSTSTDTQYF. The CDR3 DNA sequence: TGTGCCAGCAGGGATTGGGACTCAACTAGCACAGATACGCAGTATTTT.